A selection of T cell receptor beta chains follows, all from one sample in a study of shared clonotypes between healthy human individuals. Repertoires were generated with immunoSEQ multiplex PCR, while TCRdb's copy carries only in-frame clones and drops some. The sample has approximately 2.5 million clones, 93% seen once. Sequenced sample: naive CD4+ T cells from PBMCs. These receptors all come from a young man in good health. Some clones in this sample may be carry-over from other donors' samples. The CDR3 runs from the conserved cysteine through the conserved F or W. A D gene is named only where the DNA matches it firmly. Expanded clones are given a class, and other clones once, few, many or no size at all.

clone_size	d_call	v_call	j_call	cdr3_aa	cdr3_nt
.	TRBD1	TRBV5-1	TRBJ1-3	CASRETGLRGTIYF	TGCGCCAGCAGGGAGACAGGGCTACGGGGCACCATATATTTT
.	.	TRBV11-2	TRBJ2-7	CASSLKAVYEQYF	TGTGCCAGCAGCTTAAAGGCCGTCTACGAGCAGTACTTC
.	TRBD2	TRBV28	TRBJ2-7	CASSSVTSGRAAEQYF	TGTGCCAGCAGTTCCGTGACTAGCGGGAGGGCCGCCGAGCAGTACTTC
few	.	TRBV5-1	TRBJ2-5	CASSLDQETQYF	TGCGCCAGCAGCTTGGATCAAGAGACCCAGTACTTC
.	.	TRBV19	TRBJ2-5	CASSPAYQETQYF	TGTGCCAGTAGTCCTGCGTACCAAGAGACCCAGTACTTC
.	.	TRBV30	TRBJ2-2	CAWSVSLAGELFF	TGTGCCTGGAGTGTCTCCCTGGCCGGGGAGCTGTTTTTT
.	.	TRBV27	TRBJ2-3	CASSLSQGTDTQYF	TGTGCCAGCAGTTTATCGCAGGGCACAGATACGCAGTATTTT
.	TRBD1	TRBV9	TRBJ1-2	CASSVGTATYSYGYTF	TGTGCCAGCAGCGTGGGGACAGCGACATACTCCTATGGCTACACCTTC
once	.	TRBV30	TRBJ2-3	CAWSTGVSTDTQYF	TGTGCCTGGAGTACGGGGGTTAGCACAGATACGCAGTATTTT
.	TRBD2	TRBV7-3	TRBJ2-7	CASSPPGLAGSYEQYF	TGTGCCAGCAGCCCTCCTGGACTAGCGGGGTCCTACGAGCAGTACTTC
.	TRBD1	TRBV10-1	TRBJ2-2	CASSATGGAGELFF	TGCGCCAGCAGTGCGACAGGGGGTGCCGGGGAGCTGTTTTTT
.	.	TRBV30	TRBJ2-1	CAWSGSVVGEQFF	TGTGCCTGGAGTGGATCGGTGGTTGGTGAGCAGTTCTTC
.	TRBD2	TRBV29-1	TRBJ2-5	CSVDKGVAGGQETQYF	TGCAGCGTTGATAAGGGGGTAGCGGGAGGGCAAGAGACCCAGTACTTC
.	.	TRBV6-4	TRBJ1-5	CAGRVGQPQHF	TGTGCTGGGCGGGTAGGTCAGCCCCAGCATTTT
.	.	TRBV14	TRBJ1-2	CASSPGAGGYTF	TGTGCCAGCAGCCCGGGGGCTGGGGGCTACACCTTC
.	.	TRBV7-2	TRBJ2-7	CASSSSGTSLYEQYF	TGTGCCAGCAGCTCCTCCGGGACTTCCCTCTACGAGCAGTACTTC
.	TRBD1	TRBV11-2	TRBJ2-7	CASSLATGTGAYEQYF	TGTGCCAGCAGCTTAGCAACCGGGACAGGGGCGTACGAGCAGTACTTC
.	TRBD1	TRBV7-3	TRBJ2-2	CASSLRQGNTGELFF	TGTGCCAGCAGCCTAAGACAGGGGAACACCGGGGAGCTGTTTTTT
.	.	TRBV19	TRBJ2-3	CASSILWAAASTDTQYF	TGTGCCAGTAGTATATTGTGGGCAGCTGCTAGCACAGATACGCAGTATTTT
once	.	TRBV5-1	TRBJ2-3	CASSLGRVDTQYF	TGCGCCAGCAGCTTGGGGAGAGTTGATACGCAGTATTTT
.	.	TRBV30	TRBJ2-1	CAWSWGGVYNEQFF	TGTGCCTGGAGTTGGGGCGGAGTCTACAATGAGCAGTTCTTC
.	.	TRBV4-1	TRBJ2-5	CASSQDLRTRGETQYF	TGCGCCAGCAGCCAAGATCTTCGAACTAGAGGCGAGACCCAGTACTTC
.	.	TRBV29-1	TRBJ2-6	CSVEAVSGANVLTF	TGCAGCGTTGAAGCGGTTTCAGGGGCCAACGTCCTGACTTTC
.	TRBD2	TRBV5-4	TRBJ2-2	CASSLLLAGDTGELFF	TGTGCCAGCAGCTTGTTATTAGCGGGGGACACCGGGGAGCTGTTTTTT
.	.	TRBV7-2	TRBJ1-1	CASSLVSYTEAFF	TGTGCCAGCAGCTTAGTTTCGTACACTGAAGCTTTCTTT
.	.	TRBV2	TRBJ2-3	CASSQAGSSTDTQYF	TGTGCCAGCAGCCAAGCCGGGTCTAGCACAGATACGCAGTATTTT
.	TRBD2	TRBV28	TRBJ2-7	CASSRTSGKREQYF	TGTGCCAGCAGCAGGACTAGCGGTAAGAGAGAGCAGTACTTC
.	.	TRBV19	TRBJ2-7	CASSTRTVTYEQYF	TGTGCCAGTAGTACCCGGACTGTTACCTACGAGCAGTACTTC
.	.	TRBV11-2	TRBJ2-7	CASSFNPGYSYEQYF	TGTGCCAGCAGCTTCAACCCGGGGTATTCCTACGAGCAGTACTTC
.	.	TRBV30	TRBJ1-1	CAWSVSTGEAFF	TGTGCCTGGAGTGTTTCGACAGGCGAGGCTTTCTTT
.	TRBD2	TRBV2	TRBJ2-1	CASSVAGDFYEQFF	TGTGCCAGCAGTGTGGCGGGAGATTTCTATGAGCAGTTCTTC
.	.	TRBV14	TRBJ2-7	CASSQDLGLRYEQYF	TGTGCCAGCAGCCAAGATCTGGGCCTACGGTACGAGCAGTACTTC
.	TRBD1	TRBV6-6	TRBJ1-1	CASSYTQGGTEAFF	TGTGCCAGCAGTTACACTCAGGGGGGGACTGAAGCTTTCTTT
.	.	TRBV19	TRBJ2-5	CASRRAGSGQETQYF	TGTGCCAGCCGAAGGGCGGGCAGCGGCCAAGAGACCCAGTACTTC
.	.	TRBV5-6	TRBJ2-7	CASSRTRDTYEQYF	TGTGCCAGCAGCCGGACACGAGACACCTACGAGCAGTACTTC
.	.	TRBV28	TRBJ2-7	CASTKNRRSYEQYF	TGTGCCAGCACCAAAAATCGTAGGTCCTACGAGCAGTACTTC
.	.	TRBV20-1	TRBJ1-6	CSASIGSPLHF	TGCAGTGCTAGTATTGGTTCACCCCTCCACTTT
.	.	TRBV6-5	TRBJ1-5	CASSYSQGSQPQHF	TGTGCCAGCAGTTACTCTCAGGGGAGTCAGCCCCAGCATTTT
.	TRBD1	TRBV11-2	TRBJ2-5	CASSLNGQGAWETQYF	TGTGCCAGCAGCTTGAACGGACAGGGGGCTTGGGAGACCCAGTACTTC
.	TRBD1	TRBV18	TRBJ1-2	CASSPIGTGSGYTF	TGTGCCAGCTCACCAATTGGGACAGGGAGCGGCTACACCTTC
.	.	TRBV7-9	TRBJ2-5	CASSQRTGEETQYF	TGTGCCAGCAGCCAAAGGACGGGTGAAGAGACCCAGTACTTC
.	.	TRBV19	TRBJ1-2	CATARDGNYGYTF	TGTGCCACCGCCCGGGACGGGAACTATGGCTACACCTTC
.	TRBD2	TRBV4-1	TRBJ2-5	CASSQGLAGVGGETQYF	TGCGCCAGCAGCCAAGGTCTAGCGGGAGTTGGTGGAGAGACCCAGTACTTC
.	.	TRBV28	TRBJ2-7	CASQQFRAGLSYEQYF	TGTGCCAGCCAGCAGTTTAGGGCAGGACTATCCTACGAGCAGTACTTC
.	TRBD1	TRBV7-8	TRBJ1-1	CASSIGQGARTEAFF	TGTGCCAGCAGCATAGGACAGGGGGCGCGCACTGAAGCTTTCTTT
.	.	TRBV5-1	TRBJ2-2	CASSLGGSINTGELFF	TGCGCCAGCAGCTTGGGGGGAAGCATTAACACCGGAGAGCTGTTTTTT
.	.	TRBV5-6	TRBJ2-3	CASSLNSALKDTQYF	TGTGCCAGCAGCCTAAACAGCGCTCTAAAAGATACGCAGTATTTT
once	TRBD1	TRBV5-1	TRBJ1-1	CASSDLRQGNTEAFF	TGCGCCAGCAGCGACTTACGACAGGGAAACACTGAAGCTTTCTTT
.	.	TRBV9	TRBJ1-2	CASSGGGPTTSYYGYTF	TGTGCCAGCAGCGGAGGGGGACCAACCACATCGTACTATGGCTACACCTTC
.	.	TRBV11-3	TRBJ1-1	CASSLDGQQNTEAFF	TGTGCCAGCAGCTTAGATGGACAGCAGAACACTGAAGCTTTCTTT
.	.	TRBV18	TRBJ1-2	CASSPDRIYGYTF	TGTGCCAGCTCACCGGACAGAATCTATGGCTACACCTTC
few	TRBD1	TRBV6-5	TRBJ2-7	CASIERQGAPYEQYF	TGTGCCAGCATCGAACGACAGGGGGCGCCCTACGAGCAGTACTTC